This T cell receptor (beta chain) was recorded in a study of T cells in localized non-small cell lung cancer. Whole-study findings and limits: Adjacent lung tissue had a median around 50 of the top 100 clones found in the tumor.

Comments on this clone: Its antigen is undetermined.

From germline, CDR1 is SGHTA and CDR2 FQGNSA. CDR3 length equals 14 residues. V shed 5 bases, J shed 5 bases, and the junction held 7 bases outside the gene matches. Profiled with immunoSEQ multiplex PCR; TCRdb holds only in-frame clones, not every one. The sample shows roughly 26,000 clones, approximately 91% of them seen only once. The sample in question was peripheral blood, obtained before any cancer treatment. This chain links TRBV7-2 with TRBJ2-5, with 8 bases lining up with TRBD1. The sequence was collected from a female donor of 60 years or more with stage II squamous cell lung carcinoma. CDR3 nucleotides: TGTGCCAGCAGCCCGTGGACAGGGCACGAGACCCAGTACTTC. Its translation: CASSPWTGHETQYF.